One and the same sample provided the 6 T cell receptor beta chains below, sequenced in a study of post-analysis software for immune sequencing data. Whole-study findings and limits: A few TRBV segments were significantly more frequent in patients than in controls. TRBV5-6, TRBV5-1 and TRBV20-1 were among these segments.

No antigen has been identified for these receptors. cDNA libraries of TCR beta carried unique molecular identifiers. TCRdb used MiXCR to reprocess the PCR reads, holding one entry per CDR3 protein. The sample shows about 540,000 distinct CDR3 sequences, around 36% of them seen only once. The source material was blood. The receptors were gathered from a girl under 18 with multiple sclerosis.

Here the CDR3 reads CASSSLAIRGETQYF. The CDR3 DNA is TGTGCCAGCAGTTCACTAGCTATCCGGGGAGAGACCCAGTACTTC. The chain joins TRBV28 to TRBJ2-5; a possible D gene is TRBD2 (6 bases). This CDR3 contains 15 residues. With 4 bases removed from V and 4 bases from J, the gap between germline ends came to 16 bases. Germline assignment: CDR1 MDHEN and CDR2 SYDVKM.

This chain joins TRBV20-1 and TRBJ2-5; 12 positions agree with TRBD2. The CDR3 is 16 residues long. CDR1 DFQATT and CDR2 SNEGSKA come from the germline V gene (reference sequence). Trimming cost V 3 bases and J 2 bases; bases outside gene matches: 7. The CDR3: CSASGSGLAGQETQYF. CDR3 in DNA: TGCAGTGCTAGCGGCTCGGGACTAGCGGGTCAAGAGACCCAGTACTTC.

This clonotype showed up just once. J is TRBJ1-6 and V is TRBV12-3 or TRBV12-4; maybe TRBD1 (5 bases). V dropped 4 bases and J dropped 4 bases, with 14 bases sitting between them. The CDR3 has 16 amino acids. DNA of the CDR3: TGTGCCAGCAGTTCCATAAATAGGGGTTATAATTCACCCCTCCACTTT. It codes for CASSSINRGYNSPLHF.

V usage is TRBV6-6 and J usage is TRBJ1-2; TRBD1 aligns across 8 bases. Germline CDR1 and CDR2: MNHNY and SVGAGI (reference sequence). V lost 2 bases, J lost 7 bases, and 3 bases stayed unmatched. The CDR3 consists of 13 residues. The chain's CDR3 is CASSYDTGGGYTF. DNA for the CDR3: TGTGCCAGCAGTTACGATACAGGGGGTGGCTACACCTTC.

This chain joins TRBV29-1 and TRBJ1-1; D possibly corresponds to TRBD1 (5 bases). Germline assignment: CDR1 SQVTM and CDR2 ANQGSEA. Trimming removed 7 bases at V and 0 bases at J, with 9 bases between. This CDR3 has 12 residues. As DNA, the CDR3 is TGCAGCGGGGGGACGTTGAACACTGAAGCTTTCTTT. This translates into CSGGTLNTEAFF. Using reference TRBV29-1 and TRBJ1-1 for the parts outside the CDR3, the full variable domain is SAVISQKPSRDICQRGTSLTIQCQVDSQVTMMFWYRQQPGQSLTLIATANQGSEATYESGFVIDKFPISRPNLTFSTLTVSNMSPEDSSIYLCSGGTLNTEAFFGQGTRLTVV.

This clonotype was counted a few times. The chain joins TRBV6-5 to TRBJ1-4; TRBD1 matches 7 bases. CDR1 is MNHEY and CDR2 is SVGAGI in the germline V gene. This CDR3 comprises 13 residues. The V gene end was trimmed by 6 bases and the J gene end by 8 bases; junction bases not matched to a gene: 6. The CDR3 nucleotides are TGTGCCAGCAGGAGACAGGGAGAAGAAAAACTGTTTTTT. Encoded protein: CASRRQGEEKLFF.